This TCR beta chain is drawn from a study of PD-L1 blockade in urothelial cancer. The time point denotes: pretreatment peripheral blood. This CDR3 is 18 amino acids long. The germline CDR1 and CDR2 sequences are SGHTA and FQGTGA. Trimming removed 4 bases from V and 0 bases from J, with 16 bases in between. Data came from immunoSEQ multiplex PCR; TCRdb stores just in-frame clones and leaves some out. The sample has 70,000 to 90,000 clones; more than 75% are singletons. Specimen: PBMCs, collected around atezolizumab (anti-PD-L1) treatment. V and J are TRBV7-3 and TRBJ2-6; D is perhaps TRBD1 (5 bases). This receptor was taken from a man between 60 and 70 years old with urothelial cancer. CDR3 region: CASSSTVPSPSGANVLTF. The CDR3 DNA reads TGTGCCAGCAGCTCGACAGTACCTTCCCCCTCTGGGGCCAACGTCCTGACTTTC.